This T cell receptor beta chain was sequenced for a study of graft-versus-host responses after intestinal transplantation. Study information: Recipients had transplants, and these were multivisceral, liver-intestinal, or isolated intestinal. Induction with anti-thymocyte globulin, then tacrolimus and steroids for approximately three years, was given to all recipients.

TCRdb's copy holds only in-frame clones and misses some; the assay was immunoSEQ multiplex PCR. The sample gives 50,000 or so clones, 92% of which show up once; almost 2.5% is in the top ten. Study results and caveats: GvH clones turned up in recipient marrow; some had shown up first in ileum or blood. Peak levels of circulating GvH clones tracked with early post-transplant HvG declines.

As to this clone: The antigen remains undetermined.

CDR1 is MDHEN and CDR2 is SYDVKM in the germline V gene. This CDR3 has 12 amino acids. The V and J ends lost 5 bases and 5 bases respectively, with 9 bases between them. The sample was unstimulated CD4+ T cells sorted from spleen or lymph node cells, taken before transplant. The chain links TRBV28 to TRBJ1-1, with D possibly matching TRBD1 (6 bases). The source is a human donor who was the organ donor for an intestinal transplant. CDR3 region: CASSQGGTEAFF. Written as DNA, the CDR3 is TGTGCCAGCAGTCAAGGGGGGACTGAAGCTTTCTTT.